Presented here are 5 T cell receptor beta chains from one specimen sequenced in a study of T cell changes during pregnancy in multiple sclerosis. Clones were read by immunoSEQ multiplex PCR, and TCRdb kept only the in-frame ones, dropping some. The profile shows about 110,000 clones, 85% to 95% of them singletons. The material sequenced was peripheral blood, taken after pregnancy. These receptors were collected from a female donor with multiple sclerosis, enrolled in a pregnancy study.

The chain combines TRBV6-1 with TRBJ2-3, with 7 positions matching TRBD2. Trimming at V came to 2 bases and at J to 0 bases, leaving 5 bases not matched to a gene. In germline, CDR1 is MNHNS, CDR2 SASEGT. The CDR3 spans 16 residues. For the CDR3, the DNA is TGTGCCAGCAGTGAATTCCTCGGGGGGAGCACAGATACGCAGTATTTT. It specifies CASSEFLGGSTDTQYF.

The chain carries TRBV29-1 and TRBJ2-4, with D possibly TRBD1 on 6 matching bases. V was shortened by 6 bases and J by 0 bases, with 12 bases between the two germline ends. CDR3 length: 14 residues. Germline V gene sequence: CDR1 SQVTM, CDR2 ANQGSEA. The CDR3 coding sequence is TGCAGCGTATGGTCAGGGGAAGCCAAAAACATTCAGTACTTC. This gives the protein CSVWSGEAKNIQYF.

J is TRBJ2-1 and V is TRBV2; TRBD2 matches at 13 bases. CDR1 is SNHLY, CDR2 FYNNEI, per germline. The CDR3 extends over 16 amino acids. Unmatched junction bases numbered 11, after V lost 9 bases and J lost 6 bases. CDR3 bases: TGTGCCAGTCCAACCGGGACTAGCGGGACTAGCAATGAGCAGTTCTTC. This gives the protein CASPTGTSGTSNEQFF.

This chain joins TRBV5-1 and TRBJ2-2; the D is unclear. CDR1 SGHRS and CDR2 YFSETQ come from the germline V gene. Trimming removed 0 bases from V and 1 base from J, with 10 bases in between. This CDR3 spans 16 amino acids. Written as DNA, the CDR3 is TGCGCCAGCAGCTTGGCCGTAGCAGAGAACACCGGGGAGCTGTTTTTT. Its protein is CASSLAVAENTGELFF.

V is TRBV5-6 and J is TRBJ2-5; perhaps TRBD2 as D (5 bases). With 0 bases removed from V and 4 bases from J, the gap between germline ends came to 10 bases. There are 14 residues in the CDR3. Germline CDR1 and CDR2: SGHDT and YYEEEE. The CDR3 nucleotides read TGTGCCAGCAGCTTGGTTGAAGGGAGAGAGACCCAGTACTTC. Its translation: CASSLVEGRETQYF.